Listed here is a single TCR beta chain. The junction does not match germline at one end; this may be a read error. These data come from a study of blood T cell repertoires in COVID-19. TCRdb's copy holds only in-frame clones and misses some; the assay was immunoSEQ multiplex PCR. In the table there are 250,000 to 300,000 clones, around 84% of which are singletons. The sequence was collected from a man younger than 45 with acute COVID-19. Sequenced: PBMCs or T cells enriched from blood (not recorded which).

CDR3 coding DNA: TGTGCCAGCACCGCCGGGGGGCTAGCGGGGCTCGGAAATGAGCAGTTCTTC. It yields the protein CASTAGGLAGLGNEQFF. The V call is TRBV5-1, the J call TRBJ2-1, with 9 bases aligning to TRBD2. Germline V gene data show CDR1 as SGHRS and CDR2 as YFSETQ. The CDR3 sequence is 17 residues long. The whole variable domain, remainder taken from reference TRBV5-1 and TRBJ2-1, is KAGVTQTPRYLIKTRGQQVTLSCSPISGHRSVSWYQQTPGQGLQFLFEYFSETQRNKGNFPGRFSGRQFSNSRSEMNVSTLELGDSALYLCASTAGGLAGLGNEQFFGPGTRLTVL.